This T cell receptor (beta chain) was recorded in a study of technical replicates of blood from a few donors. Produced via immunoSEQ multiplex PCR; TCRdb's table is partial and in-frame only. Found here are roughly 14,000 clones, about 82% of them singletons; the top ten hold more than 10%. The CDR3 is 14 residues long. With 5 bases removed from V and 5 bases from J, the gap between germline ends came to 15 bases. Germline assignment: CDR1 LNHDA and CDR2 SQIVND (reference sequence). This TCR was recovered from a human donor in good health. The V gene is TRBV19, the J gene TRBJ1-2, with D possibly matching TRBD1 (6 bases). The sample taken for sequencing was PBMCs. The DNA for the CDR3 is TGTGCCAGTAGTTGGACAGCTTCTGCGTATGGCTACACCTTC. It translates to CASSWTASAYGYTF.